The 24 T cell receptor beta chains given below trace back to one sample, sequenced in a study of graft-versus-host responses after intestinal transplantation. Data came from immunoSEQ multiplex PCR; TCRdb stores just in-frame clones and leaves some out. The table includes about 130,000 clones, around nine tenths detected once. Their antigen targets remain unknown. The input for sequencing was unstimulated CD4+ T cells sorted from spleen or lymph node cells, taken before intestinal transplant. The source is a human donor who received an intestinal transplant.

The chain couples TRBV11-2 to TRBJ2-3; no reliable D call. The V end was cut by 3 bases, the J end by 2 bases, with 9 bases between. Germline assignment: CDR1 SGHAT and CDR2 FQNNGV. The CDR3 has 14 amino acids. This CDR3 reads CASSFGQLTDTQYF. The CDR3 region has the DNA TGTGCCAGCAGCTTCGGCCAGCTCACAGATACGCAGTATTTT. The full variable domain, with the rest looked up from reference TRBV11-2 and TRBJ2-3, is EAGVAQSPRYKIIEKRQSVAFWCNPISGHATLYWYQQILGQGPKLLIQFQNNGVVDDSQLPKDRFSAERLKGVDSTLKIQPAKLEDSAVYLCASSFGQLTDTQYFGPGTRLTVL.

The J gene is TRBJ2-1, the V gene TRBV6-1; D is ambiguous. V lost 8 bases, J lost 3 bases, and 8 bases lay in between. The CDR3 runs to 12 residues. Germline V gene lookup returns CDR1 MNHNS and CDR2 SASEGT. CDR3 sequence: CASGNFYNEQFF. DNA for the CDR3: TGTGCCAGCGGAAACTTCTACAATGAGCAGTTCTTC.

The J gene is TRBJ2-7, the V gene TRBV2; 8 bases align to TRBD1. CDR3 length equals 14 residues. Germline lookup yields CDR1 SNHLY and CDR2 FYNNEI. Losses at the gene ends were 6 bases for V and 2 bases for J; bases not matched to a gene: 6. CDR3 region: CASSDRGRTYEQYF. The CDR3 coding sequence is TGTGCCAGCAGCGACAGGGGACGGACCTACGAGCAGTACTTC.

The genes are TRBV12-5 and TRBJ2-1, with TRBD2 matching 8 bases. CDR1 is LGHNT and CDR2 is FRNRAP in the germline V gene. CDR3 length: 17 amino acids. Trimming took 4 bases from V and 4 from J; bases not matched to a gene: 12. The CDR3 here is CASGSLISSGRYNEQFF. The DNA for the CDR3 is TGTGCTAGTGGTTCCTTAATCTCTAGCGGGCGGTACAATGAGCAGTTCTTC.

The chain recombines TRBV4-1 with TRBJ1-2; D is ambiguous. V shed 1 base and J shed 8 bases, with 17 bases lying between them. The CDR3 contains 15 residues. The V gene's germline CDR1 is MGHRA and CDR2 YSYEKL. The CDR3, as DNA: TGCGCCAGCAGCCAAGCGGTGGCACTCCAAAGAGGCTACACCTTC. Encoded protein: CASSQAVALQRGYTF.

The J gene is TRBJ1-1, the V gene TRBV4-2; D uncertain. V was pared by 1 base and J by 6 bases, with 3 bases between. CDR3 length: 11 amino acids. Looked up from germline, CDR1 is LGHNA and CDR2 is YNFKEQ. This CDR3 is CASSQGPEAFF. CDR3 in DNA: TGTGCCAGCAGCCAAGGTCCTGAAGCTTTCTTT.

DNA of the CDR3: TGTGCCATCAGTGAGTCGATACTAGTTCGTCGCGGATTCGAAGCTTTCTTT. The encoded protein is CAISESILVRRGFEAFF. The chain joins TRBV10-3 to TRBJ1-1; the D is unclear. Germline CDR1 and CDR2: ENHRY and SYGVKD. V was cut by 0 bases and J by 8 bases, with 22 bases left in between. The CDR3 totals 17 residues.

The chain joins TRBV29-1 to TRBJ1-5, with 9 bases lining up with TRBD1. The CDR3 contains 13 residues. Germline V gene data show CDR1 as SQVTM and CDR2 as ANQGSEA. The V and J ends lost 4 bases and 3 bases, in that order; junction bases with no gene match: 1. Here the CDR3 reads CSVGDRDNQPQHF. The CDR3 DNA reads TGCAGCGTTGGGGACAGGGACAATCAGCCCCAGCATTTT.

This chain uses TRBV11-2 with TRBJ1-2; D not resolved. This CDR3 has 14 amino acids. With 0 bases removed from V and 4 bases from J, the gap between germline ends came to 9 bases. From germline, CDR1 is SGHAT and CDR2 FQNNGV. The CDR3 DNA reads TGTGCCAGCAGCTTAGATCCCGGTTTCTATGGCTACACCTTC. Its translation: CASSLDPGFYGYTF.

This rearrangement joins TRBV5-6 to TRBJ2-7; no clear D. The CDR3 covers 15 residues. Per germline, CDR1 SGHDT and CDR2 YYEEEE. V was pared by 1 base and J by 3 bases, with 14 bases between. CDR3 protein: CASSLLTVQGYEQYF. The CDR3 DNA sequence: TGTGCCAGCAGCTTGCTTACAGTGCAAGGCTACGAGCAGTACTTC.

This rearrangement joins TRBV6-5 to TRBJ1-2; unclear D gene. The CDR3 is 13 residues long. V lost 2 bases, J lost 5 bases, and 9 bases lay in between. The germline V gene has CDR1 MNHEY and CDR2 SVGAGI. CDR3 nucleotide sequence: TGTGCCAGCAGTTACGTGAGGTATTATGGCTACACCTTC. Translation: CASSYVRYYGYTF.

CDR3 coding DNA: TGTGCCAGCAGTTTATCAGACAGGGCTAGTTCACCCCTCCACTTT. It encodes CASSLSDRASSPLHF. The chain recombines TRBV28 with TRBJ1-6; 7 nucleotides agree with TRBD1. With 1 base clipped from V and 9 bases from J, the junction kept 6 bases outside the gene matches. The CDR3 covers 15 residues. The germline V gene has CDR1 MDHEN and CDR2 SYDVKM.

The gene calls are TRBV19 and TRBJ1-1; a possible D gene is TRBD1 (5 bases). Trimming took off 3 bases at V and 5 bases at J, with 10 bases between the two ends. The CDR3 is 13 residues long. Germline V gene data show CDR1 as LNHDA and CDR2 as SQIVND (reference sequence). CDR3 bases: TGTGCCAGTAGTATGGGGGGAGGGACTGAAGCTTTCTTT. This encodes CASSMGGGTEAFF.

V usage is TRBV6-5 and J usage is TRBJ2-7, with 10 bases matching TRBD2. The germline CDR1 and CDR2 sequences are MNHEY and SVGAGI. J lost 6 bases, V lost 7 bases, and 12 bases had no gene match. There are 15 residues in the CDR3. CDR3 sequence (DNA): TGTGCCAGCACGGGGGGGGATAGCGGGGGGTCCGAGCAGTACTTC. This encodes CASTGGDSGGSEQYF.

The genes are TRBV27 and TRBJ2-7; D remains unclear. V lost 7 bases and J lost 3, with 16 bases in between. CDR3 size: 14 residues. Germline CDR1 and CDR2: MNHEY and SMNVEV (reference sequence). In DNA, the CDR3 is TGTGCCAGCAAGATGGAAGGTTCTCTCTACGAGCAGTACTTC. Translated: CASKMEGSLYEQYF.

Here the CDR3 DNA reads TGTGCCAGCAGCTTAGGCGGGCCCTATGGCTACACCTTC. It encodes CASSLGGPYGYTF. The V and J genes are TRBV11-2 and TRBJ1-2; D gene uncertain. CDR1 and CDR2 (germline): SGHAT, FQNNGV. Trimming took off 1 base at V and 4 bases at J, with 7 bases between the two ends. This CDR3 comprises 13 residues.

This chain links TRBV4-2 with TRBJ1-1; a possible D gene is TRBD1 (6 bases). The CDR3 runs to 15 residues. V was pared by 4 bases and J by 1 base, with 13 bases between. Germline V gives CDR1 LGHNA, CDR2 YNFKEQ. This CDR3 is CASSPRAGANTEAFF. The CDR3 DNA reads TGTGCCAGCAGCCCCCGTGCAGGGGCGAACACTGAAGCTTTCTTT.

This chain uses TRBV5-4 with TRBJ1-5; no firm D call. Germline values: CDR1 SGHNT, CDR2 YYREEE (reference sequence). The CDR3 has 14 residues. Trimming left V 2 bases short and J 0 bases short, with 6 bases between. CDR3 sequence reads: CASSFCYSNQPQHF. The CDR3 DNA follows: TGTGCCAGCAGCTTTTGTTATAGCAATCAGCCCCAGCATTTT.

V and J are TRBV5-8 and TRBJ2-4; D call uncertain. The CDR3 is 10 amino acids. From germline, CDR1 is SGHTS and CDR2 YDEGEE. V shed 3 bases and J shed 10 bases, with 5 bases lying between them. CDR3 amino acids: CASSSNIQYF. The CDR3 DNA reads TGTGCCAGCAGCTCTAATATTCAGTACTTC.

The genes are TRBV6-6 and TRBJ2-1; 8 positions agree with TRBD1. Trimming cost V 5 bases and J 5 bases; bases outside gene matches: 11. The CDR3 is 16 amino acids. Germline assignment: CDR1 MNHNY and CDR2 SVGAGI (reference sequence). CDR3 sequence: CASSAPGQATNNEQFF. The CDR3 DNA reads TGTGCCAGCAGTGCACCGGGACAGGCGACAAACAATGAGCAGTTCTTC.

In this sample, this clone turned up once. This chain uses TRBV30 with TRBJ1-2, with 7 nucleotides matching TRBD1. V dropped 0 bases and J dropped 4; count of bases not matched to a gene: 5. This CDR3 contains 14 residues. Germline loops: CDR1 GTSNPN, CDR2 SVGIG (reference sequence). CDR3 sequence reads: CAWSVKGQFYGYTF. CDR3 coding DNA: TGTGCCTGGAGTGTCAAGGGACAGTTCTATGGCTACACCTTC.

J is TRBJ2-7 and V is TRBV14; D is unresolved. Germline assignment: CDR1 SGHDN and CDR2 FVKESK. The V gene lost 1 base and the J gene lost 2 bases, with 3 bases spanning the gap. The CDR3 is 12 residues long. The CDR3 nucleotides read TGTGCCAGCAGCCAAGTGGCCTACGAGCAGTACTTC. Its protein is CASSQVAYEQYF. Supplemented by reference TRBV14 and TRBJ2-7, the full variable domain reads EAGVTQFPSHSVIEKGQTVTLRCDPISGHDNLYWYRRVMGKEIKFLLHFVKESKQDESGMPNNRFLAERTGGTYSTLKVQPAELEDSGVYFCASSQVAYEQYFGPGTRLTVT.

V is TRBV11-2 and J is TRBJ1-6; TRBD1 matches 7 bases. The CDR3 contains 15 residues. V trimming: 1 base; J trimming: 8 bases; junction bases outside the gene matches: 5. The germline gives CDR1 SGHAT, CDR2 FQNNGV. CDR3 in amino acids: CASSLVTGLYSPLHF. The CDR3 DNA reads TGTGCCAGCAGCTTAGTGACAGGGCTTTATTCACCCCTCCACTTT.

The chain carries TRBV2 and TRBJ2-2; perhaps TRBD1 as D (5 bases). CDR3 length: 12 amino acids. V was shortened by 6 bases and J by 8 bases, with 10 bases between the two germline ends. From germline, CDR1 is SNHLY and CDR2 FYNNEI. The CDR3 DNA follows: TGTGCCAGCAGCCTGAACAGGGGGGAGCTGTTTTTT. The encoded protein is CASSLNRGELFF.